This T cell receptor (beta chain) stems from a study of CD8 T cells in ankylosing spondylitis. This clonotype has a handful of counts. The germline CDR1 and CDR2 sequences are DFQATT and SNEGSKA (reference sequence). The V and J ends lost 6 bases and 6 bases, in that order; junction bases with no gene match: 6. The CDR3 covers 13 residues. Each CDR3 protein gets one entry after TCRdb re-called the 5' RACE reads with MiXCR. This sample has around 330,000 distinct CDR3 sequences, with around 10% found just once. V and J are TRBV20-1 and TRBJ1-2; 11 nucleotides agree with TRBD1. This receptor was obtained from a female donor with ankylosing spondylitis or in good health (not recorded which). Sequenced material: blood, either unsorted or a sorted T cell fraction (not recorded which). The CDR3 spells CSATDRGRDGYTF. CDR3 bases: TGCAGTGCCACGGACAGGGGGCGCGATGGCTACACCTTC.